Listed below are T cell receptor beta chains from one sample, sequenced in a study of blood T cell repertoires in COVID-19. TCRdb keeps only in-frame clones here, not all; method: immunoSEQ multiplex PCR. The sample carries about 120,000 clones, approximately 70% recorded once. Sequencing was done on a sample of peripheral blood. Receptors originate from a woman between 65 and 79 years old with acute or convalescent COVID-19. CDR3s include the opening cysteine and the closing phenylalanine or tryptophan. Fields, in order: clone size, V gene, D gene, J gene, CDR3 protein, CDR3 DNA. The D gene is left open where the match is weak. Size values are once, few and many counts, or a class for expanded clones, and some rows have none.

>-|TRBV6-5|TRBD1|TRBJ1-1
CASTLDRGTPGKAFF
TGTGCCAGCACCCTAGACAGGGGGACTCCGGGAAAAGCTTTCTTT
>-|TRBV5-1|TRBD2|TRBJ2-4
CASSLADSGIGVAKNIQYF
TGCGCCAGCAGCTTGGCTGATAGCGGGATTGGGGTAGCCAAAAACATTCAGTACTTC
>once|TRBV2|-|TRBJ1-1
CASSELQAEAFF
TGTGCCAGCAGTGAATTGCAGGCCGAAGCTTTCTTT
>-|TRBV6-5|-|TRBJ2-5
CASNLAGETQYF
TGTGCCAGCAACCTGGCGGGGGAGACCCAGTACTTC
>-|TRBV2|-|TRBJ2-3
CASSDTSTDTQYF
TGTGCCAGCAGCGATACTAGCACAGATACGCAGTATTTT
>-|TRBV7-3|-|TRBJ2-2
CASSRRQAGELFF
TGTGCCAGCAGCCGTCGCCAGGCCGGGGAGCTGTTTTTT
>-|TRBV9|-|TRBJ2-6
CASSAGQLPSGANVLTF
TGTGCCAGCAGCGCCGGACAGCTCCCTTCTGGGGCCAACGTCCTGACTTTC
>once|TRBV30|TRBD1|TRBJ1-1
CATGKGAEGTEAFF
TGTGCCACTGGGAAGGGGGCGGAGGGCACTGAAGCTTTCTTT
>-|TRBV14|-|TRBJ2-1
CASSQVPNEQFF
TGTGCCAGCAGCCAAGTCCCGAATGAGCAGTTCTTC
>-|TRBV28|-|TRBJ1-1
CATFGGVNTEAFF
TGTGCCACATTCGGGGGGGTGAACACTGAAGCTTTCTTT
>many|TRBV20-1|TRBD1|TRBJ2-2
CSASRQGADTGELFF
TGCAGTGCTAGTCGACAGGGGGCGGACACCGGGGAGCTGTTTTTT
>once|TRBV5-1|TRBD1|TRBJ1-1
CASRLRTGDTEAFF
TGCGCCAGCAGACTGAGGACAGGGGACACTGAAGCTTTCTTT
>-|TRBV6-5|-|TRBJ1-3
CASSPGLTGNTIYF
TGTGCCAGCAGTCCAGGGTTGACTGGAAACACCATATATTTT
>once|TRBV2|-|TRBJ1-1
CASTGEMNTEAFF
TGTGCCAGCACCGGAGAAATGAACACTGAAGCTTTCTTT
>-|TRBV7-2|-|TRBJ2-7
CASSPRGAGYEQYF
TGTGCCAGCAGCCCACGGGGGGCGGGATACGAGCAGTACTTC
>-|TRBV4-3|-|TRBJ2-7
CAKNGDYEQYF
TGCGCCAAGAACGGAGACTACGAGCAGTACTTC
>few|TRBV24-1|TRBD2|TRBJ2-3
CATSEGSGGGTDTQYF
TGTGCCACCAGTGAGGGAAGCGGGGGGGGGACAGATACGCAGTATTTT
>few|TRBV19|-|TRBJ2-2
CASSDGTGELFF
TGTGCCAGTAGTGACGGGACCGGGGAGCTGTTTTTT
>-|TRBV28|TRBD1|TRBJ1-2
CASRNRDRGYGYTF
TGTGCCAGCCGTAACCGGGACAGGGGCTATGGCTACACCTTC
>-|TRBV25-1|TRBD1|TRBJ1-5
CASSGGQGASQPQHF
TGTGCCAGCAGTGGTGGACAGGGGGCAAGTCAGCCCCAGCATTTT
>-|TRBV4-1|TRBD2|TRBJ2-7
CASSPRGSGRTSYEQYF
TGCGCCAGCAGCCCCCGTGGTAGCGGGAGAACCTCCTACGAGCAGTACTTC
>-|TRBV7-9|TRBD1|TRBJ2-2
CASSPTGMSTGELFF
TGTGCCAGCAGCCCGACAGGGATGAGCACCGGGGAGCTGTTTTTT
>-|TRBV6-2/TRBV6-3|TRBD2|TRBJ2-3
CASSPTSGRGTDTQYF
TGTGCCAGCAGCCCTACTAGCGGGAGAGGAACAGATACGCAGTATTTT
>-|TRBV28|TRBD2|TRBJ2-7
CATKIAGGYEQYF
TGTGCCACCAAGATAGCGGGAGGCTACGAGCAGTACTTC
>-|TRBV29-1|TRBD2|TRBJ2-1
CSVLSGRLDEQFF
TGCAGCGTTTTGAGCGGGAGGCTCGATGAGCAGTTCTTC
>-|TRBV9|-|TRBJ2-2
CASSVGLAGGELFF
TGTGCCAGCAGCGTAGGGCTGGCGGGCGGGGAGCTGTTTTTT
>few|TRBV10-2|-|TRBJ1-6
CASSPKSNNSPLHF
TGCGCCAGCAGCCCTAAATCCAATAATTCACCCCTCCACTTT
>-|TRBV7-2|TRBD1|TRBJ1-2
CASSPGDRGPANYGYTF
TGTGCCAGCAGCCCCGGGGACAGGGGGCCAGCTAACTATGGCTACACCTTC
>-|TRBV5-6|-|TRBJ2-4
CASSPIGKNIQYF
TGTGCCAGCAGCCCCATCGGCAAAAACATTCAGTACTTC
>-|TRBV10-1|TRBD2|TRBJ2-7
CASSESSGTYEQYF
TGCGCCAGCAGTGAGTCGAGCGGGACCTACGAGCAGTACTTC
>few|TRBV28|TRBD1|TRBJ1-4
CASSLVQGVATNEKLFF
TGTGCCAGCAGTTTAGTACAGGGGGTAGCAACTAATGAAAAACTGTTTTTT
>-|TRBV30|-|TRBJ1-5
CAWSIQGVGNQPQHF
TGTGCCTGGAGTATACAGGGAGTGGGGAACCAGCCCCAGCATTTT
>few|TRBV14|-|TRBJ2-2
CASSQDRLTGELFF
TGTGCCAGCAGCCAAGATCGTCTCACCGGGGAGCTGTTTTTT
>few|TRBV7-2|TRBD1|TRBJ1-1
CASSRGGTGKKNTEAFF
TGTGCCAGCAGCCGGGGGGGGACAGGGAAGAAGAACACTGAAGCTTTCTTT
>-|TRBV3-1/TRBV3-2|TRBD2|TRBJ2-5
CASSQWSGGAGETQYF
TGTGCCAGCAGCCAGTGGAGCGGGGGGGCCGGTGAGACCCAGTACTTC